Listed here is a single T cell receptor (beta chain). This sample is part of a study of ipilimumab plus nivolumab after autologous stem cell transplantation. Only in-frame clones appear in the TCRdb table, and some are missing; sequencing was by immunoSEQ multiplex PCR. The sample yields about 6,000 clones, around 87% seen once. Germline-derived CDR1 and CDR2 are SGHVS and FQNEAQ. The V and J ends lost 6 bases and 8 bases, in that order; junction bases with no gene match: 10. The CDR3 extends over 14 amino acids. The V and J genes are TRBV7-8 and TRBJ2-1, with 7 bases aligning to TRBD2. Sample: PBMCs, taken in a trial of ipilimumab plus nivolumab as post-transplant consolidation. This TCR derives from a female donor with multiple myeloma. Here the CDR3 reads CASRSAGDVYEQFF. The DNA of the CDR3 is TGTGCCAGCAGGTCGGCGGGAGATGTCTATGAGCAGTTCTTC.